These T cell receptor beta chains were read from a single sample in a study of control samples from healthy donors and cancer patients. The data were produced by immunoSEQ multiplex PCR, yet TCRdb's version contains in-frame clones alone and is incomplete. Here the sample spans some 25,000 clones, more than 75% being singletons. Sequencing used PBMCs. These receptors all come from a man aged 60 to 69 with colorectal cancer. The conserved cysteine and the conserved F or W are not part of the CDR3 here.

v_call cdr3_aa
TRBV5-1 ASSFSGSGGQGETQY
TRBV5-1 ASSWDRPYNEQF
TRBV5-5 ASSLVGAQWAYNEQF
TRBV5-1 ASSQDGSTDTQY
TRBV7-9 ASSLIAGVIQETQY
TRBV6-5 ASSLAGGTYNEQF
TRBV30 AWSESSYEQY
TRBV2 ASSGQTWSYT
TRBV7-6 ASSLDSGVTQY
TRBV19 ASTLGSQAGDTQY
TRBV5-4 ASSLAVQGAFT
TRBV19 ASSSSRYNEQF
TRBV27 ASSDGTGESPLH
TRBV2 ASSEQGGGSYGYT
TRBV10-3 AISESHLLGETQY
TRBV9 ASSVLQGGSSGNTIY
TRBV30 AWRKRWGLSNTEAF
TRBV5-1 ASSFTGQDNSPLH
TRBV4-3 ASSQDRQGVGYGYT
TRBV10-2 ASSPRVRGEDGYT
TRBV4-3 ASSQDGGTDTQY
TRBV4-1 ASSQGVQGYYSGNTIY
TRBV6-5 ASSLGTSGGNEQF
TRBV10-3 AIGQGLNTEAF
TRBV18 ASSPRTAAGNTIY
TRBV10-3 ASAGGNTDTQY
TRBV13 ASSLVVGQGAAKNIQY
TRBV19 ASSPDRIYGYT
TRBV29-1 SVQDGFNYGYT
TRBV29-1 SVGRANTEAF
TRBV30 AWSVRLHYGYT
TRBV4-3 ASSQDRQGNYGYT
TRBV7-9 ASSRGENYGYT
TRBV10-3 AISESRSGNTIY
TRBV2 ASKQGASYTGELF
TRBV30 AWTPGIMNTEAF
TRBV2 ASTNDRGTDTQY
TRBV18 ASSPTGASGNTIY
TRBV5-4 ASSPTAGGFIGELF
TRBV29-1 SVNRGDYGYT
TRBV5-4 ASSLKGQPIYSAGELF
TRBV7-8 ASSFHKTSGANYGYT
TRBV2 ASSATGRGDGYT
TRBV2 ASSAANEKLF